This section outlines one T cell receptor beta chain sequence together with its context. V was clipped by 6 bases and J by 9 bases; unmatched bases: 5. From germline, CDR1 is WNHNN and CDR2 SYGVQD (reference sequence). The CDR3 extends over 13 amino acids. Sequenced by immunoSEQ multiplex PCR; TCRdb stores in-frame clones only, minus some. The sample shows about 76,000 clones, roughly nine tenths of them seen only once. The sample belongs to a study of blood T cell repertoires in COVID-19. The chain employs TRBV10-1 and TRBJ2-1; 10 bases align to TRBD1. The receptor comes from a man aged 50-60 years with acute or convalescent COVID-19. Input material: peripheral blood. CDR3 coding DNA: TGCGCCAGCAGCGGACAGGGGGTGGGTGAGCAGTTCTTC. As protein: CASSGQGVGEQFF.